A single sample is the source of the 25 T cell receptor beta chains below, sequenced in a study of early T cells in non-severe SARS-CoV-2 infection. In TCRdb, the 5' RACE reads were re-called with MiXCR into one record per CDR3 protein. The table shows 85,000 to 100,000 distinct CDR3 sequences, with more than 9.5% occurring only once. The material sequenced was whole blood, taken at baseline. These receptors originate from an adult who was a healthcare worker with PCR-confirmed SARS-CoV-2 infection or an uninfected control (not recorded which).

This chain joins TRBV10-3 and TRBJ2-3; the D call may be TRBD1 or TRBD2 (5 bases each). V lost 5 bases, J lost 0 bases, and 9 bases lay in between. CDR1 is ENHRY and CDR2 is SYGVKD in the germline V gene. The CDR3 has 14 residues. The CDR3 protein is CAISRRDSTDTQYF. In DNA form, the CDR3 reads TGTGCCATCAGTCGTCGGGACAGCACAGATACGCAGTATTTT.

The rearrangement uses TRBV10-2 and TRBJ2-7, with a tentative D call TRBD2 (6 bases). The CDR3 totals 15 residues. V lost 2 bases and J lost 5, with 16 bases in between. Germline assignment: CDR1 WSHSY and CDR2 SAAADI. The CDR3 coding sequence is TGCGCCAGCAGTGAGAGTCTAGCCGGAGGGCACGAGCAGTACTTC. It codes for CASSESLAGGHEQYF.

The V and J genes are TRBV20-1 and TRBJ2-2, with TRBD1 matching 8 bases. This CDR3 spans 16 amino acids. The ends lost 0 bases at V and 4 bases at J; junction bases unmatched: 7. In germline, CDR1 is DFQATT, CDR2 SNEGSKA (reference sequence). This CDR3 is CSARDVRGLGTGELFF. In DNA, the CDR3 is TGCAGTGCTAGAGACGTCAGGGGGCTGGGCACCGGGGAGCTGTTTTTT.

This rearrangement joins TRBV5-1 to TRBJ2-1; 8 nucleotides agree with TRBD2. The germline gives CDR1 SGHRS, CDR2 YFSETQ. The ends lost 2 bases at V and 6 bases at J; junction bases unmatched: 7. This CDR3 is built from 15 residues. CDR3 sequence: CASSLGLASVNEQFF. CDR3 coding DNA: TGCGCCAGCAGCTTAGGACTAGCATCGGTCAATGAGCAGTTCTTC.

Only a few counts were recorded for this clonotype. V usage is TRBV5-1 and J usage is TRBJ1-4; TRBD1 aligns across 7 bases. Germline CDR1 SGHRS, CDR2 YFSETQ. The CDR3 has 15 residues. V was clipped by 0 bases and J by 8 bases; unmatched bases: 7. The DNA for the CDR3 is TGCGCCAGCAGCTTGGTAGCAGGGGGAGAGGAAAAACTGTTTTTT. As protein: CASSLVAGGEEKLFF.

The sample holds many counts of this clonotype. The chain is built from TRBV9 and TRBJ2-7; D perhaps matches TRBD2 (5 bases). The germline V and J ends were trimmed by 0 bases and 0 bases, with 13 bases remaining between them. The germline CDR1 and CDR2 sequences are SGDLS and YYNGEE. This CDR3 comprises 16 residues. The CDR3 sequence is CASSVESLADSYEQYF. In nucleotides, the CDR3 is TGTGCCAGCAGCGTAGAATCCCTAGCCGACTCCTACGAGCAGTACTTC.

The rearrangement joins TRBV7-2 to TRBJ2-5; no clear D gene. CDR1 is SGHTA, CDR2 FQGNSA, per germline. The CDR3 is 14 amino acids. Trimming cost V 7 bases and J 2 bases, with 14 bases left between them. In DNA, the CDR3 is TGTGCCAGCACCGTGGACCGTACTCAAGAGACCCAGTACTTC. Protein: CASTVDRTQETQYF. The entire variable domain, with the rest obtained from reference TRBV7-2 and TRBJ2-5, is as follows: GAGVSQSPSNKVTEKGKDVELRCDPISGHTALYWYRQSLGQGLEFLIYFQGNSAPDKSGLPSDRFSAERTGGSVSTLTIQRTQQEDSAVYLCASTVDRTQETQYFGPGTRLLVL.

This clonotype appeared a few times. The chain links TRBV5-6 to TRBJ2-6; D is unresolved. The CDR3 extends over 17 amino acids. Deletions cut 5 bases from V and 4 bases from J, with 19 bases between. Germline values: CDR1 SGHDT, CDR2 YYEEEE. The CDR3 sequence: CASRASTPSTGANVLTF. The CDR3 DNA sequence: TGTGCCAGCAGGGCTTCAACCCCCTCAACCGGGGCCAACGTCCTGACTTTC. Full variable domain (remainder filled in from reference TRBV5-6 and TRBJ2-6): DAGVTQSPTHLIKTRGQQVTLRCSPKSGHDTVSWYQQALGQGPQFIFQYYEEEERQRGNFPDRFSGHQFPNYSSELNVNALLLGDSALYLCASRASTPSTGANVLTFGAGSRLTVL.

The V gene is TRBV27, the J gene TRBJ2-5; D is possibly TRBD1 (6 bases). The germline V gene encodes CDR1 MNHEY and CDR2 SMNVEV (reference sequence). CDR3 length: 15 residues. Trimming removed 8 bases from V and 1 base from J, with 17 bases in between. CDR3 DNA: TGTGCCAGCGGCCCCGGGACAACCCGCCAAGAGACCCAGTACTTC. Its translation: CASGPGTTRQETQYF.

In its sample, this clonotype was seen many times. The J gene is TRBJ2-5, the V gene TRBV6-1; 8 positions agree with TRBD1. This CDR3 is built from 13 residues. Germline V lookup: CDR1 MNHNS, CDR2 SASEGT. The J segment lost 5 bases and the V segment lost 6 bases, leaving 5 bases of the junction unmatched. The CDR3 spells CASSPDRAETQYF. The CDR3 DNA reads TGTGCCAGCAGCCCGGACAGGGCGGAGACCCAGTACTTC.

The gene calls are TRBV27 and TRBJ2-2, with TRBD2 as a possible D gene (6 bases). This CDR3 has 13 residues. The germline V and J ends were trimmed by 6 bases and 2 bases, with 7 bases remaining between them. Germline V gene data show CDR1 as MNHEY and CDR2 as SMNVEV (reference sequence). The CDR3 here is CASRDYNTGELFF. The CDR3 DNA reads TGTGCCAGCAGGGACTACAACACCGGGGAGCTGTTTTTT.

This clonotype was detected only once. The chain carries TRBV7-2 and TRBJ2-3; no clear D gene. This CDR3 contains 15 residues. Germline-derived CDR1 and CDR2 are SGHTA and FQGNSA. Deletions cut 1 base from V and 2 bases from J, with 10 bases between. The CDR3 reads CASSLDPGPTDTQYF. CDR3 sequence (DNA): TGTGCCAGCAGCTTAGACCCGGGTCCCACAGATACGCAGTATTTT. Supplemented by reference TRBV7-2 and TRBJ2-3, the full variable domain reads GAGVSQSPSNKVTEKGKDVELRCDPISGHTALYWYRQSLGQGLEFLIYFQGNSAPDKSGLPSDRFSAERTGGSVSTLTIQRTQQEDSAVYLCASSLDPGPTDTQYFGPGTRLTVL.

The chain carries TRBV27 and TRBJ2-1, with TRBD2 as a possible D gene (7 bases). Trimming took 5 bases from V and 4 from J, leaving 15 bases between them. The CDR3 runs 15 residues. Germline V lookup: CDR1 MNHEY, CDR2 SMNVEV (reference sequence). The CDR3 DNA sequence: TGTGCCAGCAGTCTCTCACGGGGGGCATACAATGAGCAGTTCTTC. It codes for CASSLSRGAYNEQFF.

This clonotype was seen a few times. The chain uses TRBV20-1 and TRBJ2-2; TRBD2 might be the D (5 bases). Germline V gene lookup returns CDR1 DFQATT and CDR2 SNEGSKA (reference sequence). This CDR3 is 12 amino acids long. V was clipped by 6 bases and J by 5 bases, with 10 bases between them. In DNA, the CDR3 is TGCAGTGCCAGTGAGGGAACCGGGGAGCTGTTTTTT. Its protein is CSASEGTGELFF.

This clonotype was observed a handful of times. The chain has TRBV3-1 and TRBJ1-2, with D perhaps TRBD1 (6 bases). The CDR3 extends over 14 amino acids. The V end lost 4 bases, the J end lost 4 bases, and 13 bases lay between the germline ends. Per germline, CDR1 LGHDT and CDR2 YNNKEL (reference sequence). The CDR3 DNA reads as TGTGCCAGCAGCCTCCAACAGGGACCCTATGGCTACACCTTC. Translation: CASSLQQGPYGYTF.

The chain couples TRBV15 to TRBJ2-5, with D perhaps TRBD1 or TRBD2 (5 bases each). Per germline, CDR1 LNHNV and CDR2 YYDKDF (reference sequence). This CDR3 is 14 amino acids long. V lost 0 bases and J 7 bases, leaving 12 bases between the germline ends. The CDR3 here is CATSRDREGRTQYF. DNA of the CDR3: TGTGCCACCAGCAGAGATCGTGAGGGGAGGACCCAGTACTTC.

This chain connects TRBV12-5 to TRBJ2-7; 9 bases line up with TRBD1. The CDR3 is made up of 15 amino acids. Losses at the gene ends were 2 bases for V and 5 bases for J; bases not matched to a gene: 7. The germline gives CDR1 LGHNT, CDR2 FRNRAP. In nucleotides, the CDR3 is TGTGCTAGTGGTTTGCCTCGGACAGGGGCCGACGAGCAGTACTTC. It is translated as CASGLPRTGADEQYF.

This clonotype was detected a few times. The genes are TRBV11-2 and TRBJ1-1; 7 bases line up with TRBD1. V lost 5 bases to trimming and J lost 3 bases; unmatched junction nucleotides: 3. In germline, CDR1 is SGHAT, CDR2 FQNNGV. The CDR3 loop spans 13 amino acids. Here the CDR3 reads CASSTGVDTEAFF. The CDR3 nucleotides read TGTGCCAGCAGCACAGGGGTGGACACTGAAGCTTTCTTT. Complete variable domain (other parts from reference TRBV11-2 and TRBJ1-1): EAGVAQSPRYKIIEKRQSVAFWCNPISGHATLYWYQQILGQGPKLLIQFQNNGVVDDSQLPKDRFSAERLKGVDSTLKIQPAKLEDSAVYLCASSTGVDTEAFFGQGTRLTVV.

Ten or more counts support this clonotype. V gene TRBV7-3 combines with J gene TRBJ1-1; 7 bases align to TRBD1. Germline assignment: CDR1 SGHTA and CDR2 FQGTGA. This CDR3 contains 13 residues. The J segment lost 4 bases and the V segment lost 5 bases, leaving 4 bases of the junction unmatched. The CDR3 nucleotides read TGTGCCAGCAGCCAGGGACAGATCACTGAAGCTTTCTTT. Protein product: CASSQGQITEAFF.

The chain uses TRBV10-1 and TRBJ2-2; D not resolved. V lost 4 bases and J lost 4, with 7 bases in between. Germline V gene lookup returns CDR1 WNHNN and CDR2 SYGVQD (reference sequence). CDR3 length equals 13 residues. The CDR3 DNA sequence: TGCGCCAGCAGTGGGGCCCTCACCGGGGAGCTGTTTTTT. Protein: CASSGALTGELFF.

This sequence joins TRBV27 and TRBJ1-1, with D possibly being TRBD1 (6 bases). This CDR3 comprises 13 residues. Germline CDR1 is MNHEY and CDR2 is SMNVEV (reference sequence). Trimming left V 4 bases short and J 1 base short, with 7 bases between. CDR3 nucleotides: TGTGCCAGCAGTTACAGGGCGAACACTGAAGCTTTCTTT. It specifies CASSYRANTEAFF.

The J gene is TRBJ1-1, the V gene TRBV7-9, with a weak D call TRBD1 (5 bases). The CDR3 consists of 16 residues. With 5 bases removed from V and 1 base from J, the gap between germline ends came to 17 bases. Germline CDR1 reads SEHNR; CDR2 reads FQNEAQ (reference sequence). In DNA, the CDR3 is TGTGCCAGCAGCCCTACTCCGATGGGGACGAACACTGAAGCTTTCTTT. It specifies CASSPTPMGTNTEAFF.

The sample holds many counts of this clonotype. This chain joins TRBV6-2 or TRBV6-3 and TRBJ1-1; D is uncertain. The CDR3 covers 15 residues. Germline V gives CDR1 MNHEY, CDR2 SVGEGT. The V end lost 2 bases, the J end lost 1 base, and 11 bases lay between the germline ends. CDR3 in amino acids: CASSYGFEENTEAFF. CDR3 DNA: TGTGCCAGCAGTTACGGGTTCGAGGAGAACACTGAAGCTTTCTTT.

Many counts were recorded for this clonotype. The chain couples TRBV10-3 to TRBJ2-6; D is uncertain. The CDR3 contains 14 residues. V gave up 2 bases and J gave up 1 base, with 3 bases separating them. Per germline, CDR1 ENHRY and CDR2 SYGVKD. The CDR3 here is CAISEVSGANVLTF. The DNA for the CDR3 is TGTGCCATCAGTGAGGTATCTGGGGCCAACGTCCTGACTTTC.

This clonotype appeared many times. The V gene is TRBV2, the J gene TRBJ2-3; no definite D call. CDR1 is SNHLY and CDR2 is FYNNEI in the germline V gene. There are 15 residues in the CDR3. Deletions cut 4 bases from V and 0 bases from J, with 11 bases between. CDR3 loop: CASSAGMPSTDTQYF. The CDR3 nucleotides are TGTGCCAGCAGTGCGGGTATGCCTAGCACAGATACGCAGTATTTT.